The 20 T cell receptor beta chains listed next were all sequenced from one sample in a study of glioma-infiltrating T cells after dendritic cell vaccination. Profiled with immunoSEQ multiplex PCR; TCRdb holds only in-frame clones, not every one. The sample includes 100,000 or so clones, 75% to 90% of them seen just once. Time point here: after dendritic cell vaccination, including at tumor progression/relapse. The starting material was blood, obtained after dendritic cell vaccination. The receptors here all came from a human donor with glioblastoma.

The chain links TRBV9 to TRBJ2-5; D gene ambiguous. Germline assignment: CDR1 SGDLS and CDR2 YYNGEE. The V and J ends lost 3 bases and 5 bases respectively, with 11 bases between them. This CDR3 is built from 13 residues. Here the CDR3 reads CASSDRPWETQYF. Written as DNA, the CDR3 is TGTGCCAGCAGCGACAGACCGTGGGAGACCCAGTACTTC.

The chain uses TRBV19 and TRBJ1-5, with 8 bases matching TRBD1. CDR1 and CDR2 (germline): LNHDA, SQIVND (reference sequence). This CDR3 contains 16 residues. J lost 2 bases, V lost 3 bases, and 6 bases had no gene match. CDR3 in DNA: TGTGCCAGTAGTATCCATCAGGGGGCGGGCAATCAGCCCCAGCATTTT. Translating gives CASSIHQGAGNQPQHF. Full variable domain (outside the CDR3, taken from reference TRBV19 and TRBJ1-5): DGGITQSPKYLFRKEGQNVTLSCEQNLNHDAMYWYRQDPGQGLRLIYYSQIVNDFQKGDIAEGYSVSREKKESFPLTVTSAQKNPTAFYLCASSIHQGAGNQPQHFGDGTRLSIL.

The chain recombines TRBV5-1 with TRBJ2-1; 8 bases map to TRBD1. V trimming: 4 bases; J trimming: 4 bases; junction bases outside the gene matches: 10. From germline, CDR1 is SGHRS and CDR2 YFSETQ. The CDR3 is 16 amino acids. This CDR3 reads CASSPPPGQAYNEQFF. The CDR3 DNA reads TGCGCCAGCAGCCCTCCTCCGGGACAGGCATACAATGAGCAGTTCTTC.

V gene TRBV10-3 combines with J gene TRBJ2-3; 10 nucleotides match TRBD1. The length of the CDR3 is 14 residues. V was clipped by 4 bases and J by 4 bases; unmatched bases: 2. Germline V gene lookup returns CDR1 ENHRY and CDR2 SYGVKD. This chain's CDR3 is CAISGQGASDTQYF. For the CDR3, the DNA is TGTGCCATCAGTGGACAGGGGGCATCAGATACGCAGTATTTT.

Only one count was recorded for this clone. The V call is TRBV4-2, the J call TRBJ2-3; 9 nucleotides align to TRBD2. This CDR3 has 14 amino acids. The V gene end was trimmed by 3 bases and the J gene end by 8 bases; junction bases not matched to a gene: 6. In germline, CDR1 is LGHNA, CDR2 YNFKEQ. The CDR3 DNA follows: TGTGCCAGCAGCCACGGACTAGCGAGCGGTACGCAGTATTTT. It encodes CASSHGLASGTQYF.

The chain carries TRBV12-5 and TRBJ1-2, with 8 bases that match TRBD1. The J segment lost 8 bases and the V segment lost 3 bases, leaving 8 bases of the junction unmatched. Germline V lookup: CDR1 LGHNT, CDR2 FRNRAP. CDR3 length equals 14 residues. The CDR3 DNA reads as TGTGCTAGTGGTTTCCCCGGACAGGGTGACGGCTACACCTTC. Encoded protein: CASGFPGQGDGYTF. Together with reference TRBV12-5 and TRBJ1-2, the CDR3 gives the full variable domain: DARVTQTPRHKVTEMGQEVTMRCQPILGHNTVFWYRQTMMQGLELLAYFRNRAPLDDSGMPKDRFSAEMPDATLATLKIQPSEPRDSAVYFCASGFPGQGDGYTFGSGTRLTVV.

This clone has only a few counts. The chain employs TRBV6-1 and TRBJ2-1; maybe TRBD2 (6 bases). V lost 0 bases and J 2 bases, leaving 11 bases between the germline ends. The CDR3 is made up of 16 amino acids. CDR1 MNHNS and CDR2 SASEGT come from the germline V gene. CDR3 protein: CASSEAIGTPYNEQFF. CDR3 nucleotides: TGTGCCAGCAGTGAAGCAATTGGGACTCCCTACAATGAGCAGTTCTTC.

The chain is built from TRBV5-1 and TRBJ2-1; D gene uncertain. CDR1 and CDR2 from the germline V gene are SGHRS and YFSETQ. The CDR3 runs 12 residues. V was trimmed by 4 bases and J by 9 bases, leaving 11 bases between them. The CDR3 DNA reads as TGCGCCAGCAGCGTATCAAGCTCTGAGCAGTTCTTC. Amino acids: CASSVSSSEQFF.

This clone was recorded once. V usage is TRBV11-2 and J usage is TRBJ2-5; 11 bases align to TRBD2. Germline lookup yields CDR1 SGHAT and CDR2 FQNNGV. The CDR3 consists of 15 residues. J gave up 7 bases and V 5 bases, and 9 bases lay outside the gene matches. CDR3 DNA sequence: TGTGCCAGCAGCAAGATTAGCGGGAGGGTGGGGACCCAGTACTTC. It specifies CASSKISGRVGTQYF.

This chain uses TRBV30 with TRBJ2-1, with 9 bases aligning to TRBD2. Per the germline V gene, CDR1 is GTSNPN and CDR2 is SVGIG (reference sequence). The J segment lost 9 bases and the V segment lost 2 bases, leaving 5 bases of the junction unmatched. The CDR3 loop spans 13 amino acids. The CDR3 DNA reads TGTGCCTGGAGTCGTCTAGCGGGGCTTGAGCAGTTCTTC. Amino acid sequence: CAWSRLAGLEQFF.

The chain joins TRBV7-8 to TRBJ2-7; no clear D. CDR1 is SGHVS, CDR2 FQNEAQ, per germline. V lost 2 bases and J 2 bases, leaving 13 bases between the germline ends. The CDR3 sequence is 15 residues long. The CDR3 region has the DNA TGTGCCAGCAGCTTAAATCGGTGGCTAGCCTACGAGCAGTACTTC. It specifies CASSLNRWLAYEQYF.

The chain uses TRBV2 and TRBJ1-5; tentatively, D is TRBD1 (5 bases). Trimming removed 1 base at V and 2 bases at J, with 12 bases between. This CDR3 has 16 residues. CDR1 SNHLY and CDR2 FYNNEI come from the germline V gene. The CDR3 DNA is TGTGCCAGCAGTGAAGTAGGGGTACTGGGCAATCAGCCCCAGCATTTT. As protein: CASSEVGVLGNQPQHF.

This clone showed up just a few times. The gene calls are TRBV19 and TRBJ1-3; no clear D. CDR1 is LNHDA, CDR2 SQIVND, per germline (reference sequence). Trimming shortened V by 4 bases and J by 1 base, and 8 bases separated the two germline ends. The CDR3 contains 14 residues. CDR3 protein: CASSSYKSGNTIYF. The CDR3 region has the DNA TGTGCCAGTAGTAGCTATAAATCTGGAAACACCATATATTTT.

This chain uses TRBV7-3 with TRBJ2-1; TRBD2 matches 9 bases. The germline gives CDR1 SGHTA, CDR2 FQGTGA. The CDR3 length is 16 residues. V lost 2 bases and J lost 8; bases outside the gene matches: 10. Written as DNA, the CDR3 is TGTGCCAGCAGCTTACACATGGCGGGAGGGGGATATGAGCAGTTCTTC. Translated, it gives CASSLHMAGGGYEQFF.

Remarks on this clone: The junction and the germline gene differ at one end; a read error may be behind it. The chain couples TRBV7-7 to TRBJ2-5; a possible D gene is TRBD1 (6 bases). Per the germline V gene, CDR1 is SSHAT and CDR2 is FNYEAQ (reference sequence). CDR3 size: 14 residues. The CDR3 sequence is CASSLSQGGETQYF. The CDR3 bases are TGTGCTAGCAGCTTATCACAGGGCGGCGAGACCCAGTACTTC.

The chain couples TRBV5-4 to TRBJ1-5, with D possibly TRBD1 on 5 matching bases. The CDR3 runs to 13 residues. Trimming stripped 4 bases from V and 5 bases from J, with 10 bases between. Germline CDR1 and CDR2: SGHNT and YYREEE (reference sequence). The CDR3 loop reads CASSIDSDQPQHF. DNA of the CDR3: TGTGCCAGCAGCATCGACAGCGATCAGCCCCAGCATTTT.

This clone occurred once. The rearrangement uses TRBV9 and TRBJ1-4, with TRBD1 matching 10 bases. This CDR3 has 15 amino acids. The germline V gene has CDR1 SGDLS and CDR2 YYNGEE. With 1 base clipped from V and 8 bases from J, the junction kept 5 bases outside the gene matches. This CDR3 reads CASSVMDRGGEKLFF. CDR3 in DNA: TGTGCCAGCAGCGTAATGGACAGGGGGGGGGAAAAACTGTTTTTT.

The chain joins TRBV5-1 to TRBJ1-2; no reliable D call. With 1 base removed from V and 4 bases from J, the gap between germline ends came to 8 bases. Germline loops: CDR1 SGHRS, CDR2 YFSETQ. The CDR3 has 13 residues. In DNA form, the CDR3 reads TGCGCCAGCAGCTTGAAGACTGGCTATGGCTACACCTTC. This gives the protein CASSLKTGYGYTF.

The chain uses TRBV7-9 and TRBJ1-3; TRBD1 aligns across 9 bases. Losses at the gene ends were 5 bases for V and 4 bases for J; bases not matched to a gene: 6. The CDR3 has 15 residues. Germline CDR1 reads SEHNR; CDR2 reads FQNEAQ (reference sequence). This CDR3 reads CASSPPGTGGNTIYF. The CDR3 DNA follows: TGTGCCAGCAGCCCGCCCGGGACAGGGGGAAACACCATATATTTT.

V and J are TRBV6-6 and TRBJ2-2, with 7 bases fitting TRBD1. The CDR3 is 14 amino acids. The V gene's germline CDR1 is MNHNY and CDR2 SVGAGI (reference sequence). After removal of 7 bases from V and 0 bases from J, the junction contained 2 bases not matched to a gene. The CDR3 DNA reads TGTGCCAGCAACAGGGGCGCGAACACCGGGGAGCTGTTTTTT. Translated: CASNRGANTGELFF.